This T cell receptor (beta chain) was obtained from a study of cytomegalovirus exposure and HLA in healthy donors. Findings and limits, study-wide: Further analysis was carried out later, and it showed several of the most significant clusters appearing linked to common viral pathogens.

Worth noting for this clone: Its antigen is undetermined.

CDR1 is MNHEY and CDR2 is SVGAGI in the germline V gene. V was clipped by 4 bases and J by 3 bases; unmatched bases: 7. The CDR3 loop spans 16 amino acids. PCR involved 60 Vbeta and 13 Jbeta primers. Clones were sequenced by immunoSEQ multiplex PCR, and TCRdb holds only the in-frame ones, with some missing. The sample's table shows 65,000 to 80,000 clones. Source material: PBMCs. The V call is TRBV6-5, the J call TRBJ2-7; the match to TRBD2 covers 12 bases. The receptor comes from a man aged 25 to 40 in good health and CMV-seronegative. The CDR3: CASSFLPSGRVYEQYF. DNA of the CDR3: TGTGCCAGCAGTTTCTTACCTAGCGGGAGGGTCTACGAGCAGTACTTC.